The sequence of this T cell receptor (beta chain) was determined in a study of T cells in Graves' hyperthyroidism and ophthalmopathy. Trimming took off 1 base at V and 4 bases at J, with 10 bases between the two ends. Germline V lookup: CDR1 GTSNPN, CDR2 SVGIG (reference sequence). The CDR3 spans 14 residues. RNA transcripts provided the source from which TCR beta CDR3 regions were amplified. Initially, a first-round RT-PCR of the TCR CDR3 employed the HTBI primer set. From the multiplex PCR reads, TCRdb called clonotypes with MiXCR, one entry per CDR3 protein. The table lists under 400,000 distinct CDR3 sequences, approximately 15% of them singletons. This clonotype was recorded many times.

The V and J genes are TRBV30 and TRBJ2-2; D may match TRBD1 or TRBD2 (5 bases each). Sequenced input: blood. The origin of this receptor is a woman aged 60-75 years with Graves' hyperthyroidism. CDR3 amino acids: CAWSEGPLTGELFF. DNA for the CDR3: TGTGCCTGGAGTGAGGGACCGCTCACCGGGGAGCTGTTTTTT. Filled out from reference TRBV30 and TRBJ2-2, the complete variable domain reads SQTIHQWPATLVQPVGSPLSLECTVEGTSNPNLYWYRQAAGRGLQLLFYSVGIGQISSEVPQNLSASRPQDRQFILSSKKLLLSDSGFYLCAWSEGPLTGELFFGEGSRLTVL.